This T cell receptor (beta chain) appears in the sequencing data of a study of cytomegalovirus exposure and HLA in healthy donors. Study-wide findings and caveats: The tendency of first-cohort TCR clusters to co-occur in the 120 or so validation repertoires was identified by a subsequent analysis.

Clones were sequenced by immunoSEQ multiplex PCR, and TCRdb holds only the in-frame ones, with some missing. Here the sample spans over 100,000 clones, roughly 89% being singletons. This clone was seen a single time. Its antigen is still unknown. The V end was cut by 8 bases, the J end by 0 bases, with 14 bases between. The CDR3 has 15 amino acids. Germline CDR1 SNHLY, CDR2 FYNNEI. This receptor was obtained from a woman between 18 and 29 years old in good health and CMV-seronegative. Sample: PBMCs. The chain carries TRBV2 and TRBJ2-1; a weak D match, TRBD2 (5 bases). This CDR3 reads CASRGYGSSYNEQFF. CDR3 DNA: TGTGCCAGCCGGGGTTATGGGAGCTCCTACAATGAGCAGTTCTTC. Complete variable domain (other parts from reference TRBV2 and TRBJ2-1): EPEVTQTPSHQVTQMGQEVILRCVPISNHLYFYWYRQILGQKVEFLVSFYNNEISEKSEIFDDQFSVERPDGSNFTLKIRSTKLEDSAMYFCASRGYGSSYNEQFFGPGTRLTVL.